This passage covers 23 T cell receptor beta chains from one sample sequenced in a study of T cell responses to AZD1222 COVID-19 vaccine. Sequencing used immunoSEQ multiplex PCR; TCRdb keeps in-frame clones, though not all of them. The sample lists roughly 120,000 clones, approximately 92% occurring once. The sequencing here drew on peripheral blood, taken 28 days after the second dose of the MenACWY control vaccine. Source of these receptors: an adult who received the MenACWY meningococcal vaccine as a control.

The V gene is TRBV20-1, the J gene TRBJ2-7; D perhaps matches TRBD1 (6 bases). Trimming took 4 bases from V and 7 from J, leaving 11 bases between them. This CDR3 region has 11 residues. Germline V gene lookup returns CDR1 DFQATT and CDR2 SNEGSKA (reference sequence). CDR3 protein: CSATDRLEQYF. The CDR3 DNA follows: TGCAGTGCTACCGACAGGCTTGAGCAGTACTTC.

This CDR3 is CASSQVEVETQYF. The CDR3, as DNA: TGTGCCAGCAGCCAAGTCGAGGTTGAGACCCAGTACTTC. The chain carries TRBV16 and TRBJ2-5; D gene uncertain. The CDR3 is made up of 13 amino acids. Germline values: CDR1 KGHSY, CDR2 FQNENV. Trimming shortened V by 2 bases and J by 5 bases, and 9 bases separated the two germline ends.

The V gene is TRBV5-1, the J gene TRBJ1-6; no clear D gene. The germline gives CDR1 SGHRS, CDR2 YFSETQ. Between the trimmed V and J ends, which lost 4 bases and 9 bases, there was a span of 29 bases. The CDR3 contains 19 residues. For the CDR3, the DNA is TGCGCCAGCAGCAAAACGGATCTCTGGGCGGGCCTCGGTGTTTCACCCCTCCACTTT. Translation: CASSKTDLWAGLGVSPLHF.

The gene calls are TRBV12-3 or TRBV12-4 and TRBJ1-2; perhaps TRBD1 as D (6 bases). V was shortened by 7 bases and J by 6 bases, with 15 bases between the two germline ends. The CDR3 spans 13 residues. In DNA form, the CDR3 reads TGTGCCAGCACCCAAACAGGGTTCGATGGCTACACCTTC. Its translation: CASTQTGFDGYTF.

This CDR3 reads CASRPPGLDGNEQFF. The CDR3 DNA follows: TGTGCCAGCAGGCCACCGGGACTAGACGGCAATGAGCAGTTCTTC. V gene TRBV6-6 combines with J gene TRBJ2-1; 8 bases fit TRBD2. Trimming cost V 6 bases and J 6 bases; bases outside gene matches: 10. There are 15 residues in the CDR3. Germline V gene lookup returns CDR1 MNHNY and CDR2 SVGAGI (reference sequence).

The DNA for the CDR3 is TGTGCCAGCAGCCCCGAGTGGGAAGAGACCCAGTACTTC. Translating it yields CASSPEWEETQYF. This chain links TRBV6-6 with TRBJ2-5; D is unresolved. This CDR3 region has 13 residues. The germline V gene has CDR1 MNHNY and CDR2 SVGAGI (reference sequence). Trimming removed 6 bases from V and 3 bases from J, with 11 bases in between.

The CDR3, as DNA: TGCACCATGGGTCCTAGCGCCTATGAGCAGTTCTTC. Amino acid sequence: CTMGPSAYEQFF. V is TRBV29-1 and J is TRBJ2-1, with TRBD2 as a possible D gene (6 bases). This CDR3 is built from 12 residues. Germline V gene sequence: CDR1 SQVTM, CDR2 ANQGSEA.

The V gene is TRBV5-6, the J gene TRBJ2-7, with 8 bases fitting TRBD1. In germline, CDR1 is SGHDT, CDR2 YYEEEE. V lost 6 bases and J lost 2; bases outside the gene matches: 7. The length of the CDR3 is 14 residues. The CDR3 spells CASKTGQATYEQYF. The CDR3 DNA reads TGTGCCAGCAAAACGGGACAGGCAACCTACGAGCAGTACTTC.

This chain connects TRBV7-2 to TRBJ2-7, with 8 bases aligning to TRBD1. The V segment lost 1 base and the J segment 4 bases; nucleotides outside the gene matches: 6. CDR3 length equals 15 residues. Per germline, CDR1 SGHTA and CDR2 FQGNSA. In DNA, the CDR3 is TGTGCCAGCAGCTTAGACAGGGGGGTCGGGTACGAGCAGTACTTC. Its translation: CASSLDRGVGYEQYF.

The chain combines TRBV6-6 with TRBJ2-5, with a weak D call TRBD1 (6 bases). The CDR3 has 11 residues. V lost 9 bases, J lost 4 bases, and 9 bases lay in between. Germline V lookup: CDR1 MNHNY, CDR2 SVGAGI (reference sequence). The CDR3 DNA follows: TGTGCCAGTGCAGGGGCAGAGACCCAGTACTTC. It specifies CASAGAETQYF.

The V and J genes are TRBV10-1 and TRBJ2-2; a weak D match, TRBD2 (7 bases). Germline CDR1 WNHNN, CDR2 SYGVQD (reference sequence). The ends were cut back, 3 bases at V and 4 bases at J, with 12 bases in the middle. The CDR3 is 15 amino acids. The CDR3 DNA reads TGCGCCAGCAGTGATGGGGGGGCGCGCACCGGGGAGCTGTTTTTT. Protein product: CASSDGGARTGELFF.

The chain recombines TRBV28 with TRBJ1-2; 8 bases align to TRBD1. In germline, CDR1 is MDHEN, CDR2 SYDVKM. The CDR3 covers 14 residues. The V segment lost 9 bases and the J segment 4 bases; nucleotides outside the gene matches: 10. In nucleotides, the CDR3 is TGTGCCAGTCGGCCCAGGGGGCGCGGCTATGGCTACACCTTC. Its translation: CASRPRGRGYGYTF.

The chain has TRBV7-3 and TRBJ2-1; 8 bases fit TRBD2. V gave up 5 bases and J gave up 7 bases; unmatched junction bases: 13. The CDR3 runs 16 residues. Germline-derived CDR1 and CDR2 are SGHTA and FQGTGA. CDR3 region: CASSLLAGYSSNEQFF. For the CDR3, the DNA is TGTGCCAGCAGCCTCTTAGCGGGATATTCCTCAAATGAGCAGTTCTTC.

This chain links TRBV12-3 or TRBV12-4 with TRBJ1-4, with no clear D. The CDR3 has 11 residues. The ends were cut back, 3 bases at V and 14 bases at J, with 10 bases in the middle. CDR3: CASSFSLWLFF. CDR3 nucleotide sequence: TGTGCCAGCAGTTTTAGTTTGTGGCTGTTTTTT.

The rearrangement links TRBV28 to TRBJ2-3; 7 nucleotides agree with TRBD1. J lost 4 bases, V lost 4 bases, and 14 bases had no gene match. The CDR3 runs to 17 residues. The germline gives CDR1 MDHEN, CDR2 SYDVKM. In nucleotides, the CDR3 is TGTGCCAGCAGTTCTCCCGCAACAGGGGTCACGGCAGATACGCAGTATTTT. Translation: CASSSPATGVTADTQYF.

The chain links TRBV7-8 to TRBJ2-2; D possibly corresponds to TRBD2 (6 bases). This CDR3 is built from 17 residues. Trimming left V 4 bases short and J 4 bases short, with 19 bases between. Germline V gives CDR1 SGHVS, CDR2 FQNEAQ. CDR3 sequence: CASSYDLGLGGTGELFF. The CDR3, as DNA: TGTGCCAGCAGCTATGACTTGGGACTTGGGGGCACCGGGGAGCTGTTTTTT.

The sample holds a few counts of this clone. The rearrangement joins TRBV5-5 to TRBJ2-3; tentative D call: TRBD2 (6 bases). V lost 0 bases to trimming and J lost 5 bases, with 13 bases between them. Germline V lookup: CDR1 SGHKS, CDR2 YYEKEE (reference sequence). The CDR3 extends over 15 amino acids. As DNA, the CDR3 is TGTGCCAGCAGCTTGGGCGGGGCGGGCGGAGATACGCAGTATTTT. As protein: CASSLGGAGGDTQYF.

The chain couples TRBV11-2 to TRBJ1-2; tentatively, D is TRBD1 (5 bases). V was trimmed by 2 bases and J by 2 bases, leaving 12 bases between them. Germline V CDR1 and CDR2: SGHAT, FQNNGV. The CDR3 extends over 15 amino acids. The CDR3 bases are TGTGCCAGCAGCTTAAGGAATGGGGGAAACTATGGCTACACCTTC. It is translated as CASSLRNGGNYGYTF.

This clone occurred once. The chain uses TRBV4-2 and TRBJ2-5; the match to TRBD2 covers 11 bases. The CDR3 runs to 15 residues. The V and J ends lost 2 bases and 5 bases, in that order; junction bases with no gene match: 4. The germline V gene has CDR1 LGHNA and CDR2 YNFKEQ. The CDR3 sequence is CASSQTTSGIETQYF. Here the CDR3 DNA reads TGTGCCAGCAGCCAAACGACTAGCGGGATTGAGACCCAGTACTTC.

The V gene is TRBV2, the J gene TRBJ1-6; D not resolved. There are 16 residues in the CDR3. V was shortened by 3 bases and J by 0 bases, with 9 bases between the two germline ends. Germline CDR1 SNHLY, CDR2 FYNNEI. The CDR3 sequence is CASSDPPGSYNSPLHF. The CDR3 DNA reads TGTGCCAGCAGTGACCCCCCGGGCTCCTATAATTCACCCCTCCACTTT. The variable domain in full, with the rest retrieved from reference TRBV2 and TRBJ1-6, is EPEVTQTPSHQVTQMGQEVILRCVPISNHLYFYWYRQILGQKVEFLVSFYNNEISEKSEIFDDQFSVERPDGSNFTLKIRSTKLEDSAMYFCASSDPPGSYNSPLHFGNGTRLTVT.

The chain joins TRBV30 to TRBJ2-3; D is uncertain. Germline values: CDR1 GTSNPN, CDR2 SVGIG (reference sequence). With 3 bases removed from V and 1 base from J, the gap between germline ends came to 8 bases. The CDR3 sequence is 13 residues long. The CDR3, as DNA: TGTGCCTGGAGGCCGGGTCGCACAGATACGCAGTATTTT. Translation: CAWRPGRTDTQYF.

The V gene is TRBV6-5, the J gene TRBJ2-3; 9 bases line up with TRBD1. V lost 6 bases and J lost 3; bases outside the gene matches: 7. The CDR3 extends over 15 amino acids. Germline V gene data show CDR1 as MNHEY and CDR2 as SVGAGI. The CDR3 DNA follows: TGTGCCAGCAGCTTCGACAGGGGGAAAACAGATACGCAGTATTTT. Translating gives CASSFDRGKTDTQYF.

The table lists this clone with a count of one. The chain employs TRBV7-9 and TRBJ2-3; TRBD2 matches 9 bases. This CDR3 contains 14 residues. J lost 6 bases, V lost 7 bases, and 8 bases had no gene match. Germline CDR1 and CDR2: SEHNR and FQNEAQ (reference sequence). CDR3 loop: CASTGGGASDTQYF. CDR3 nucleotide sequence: TGTGCCAGCACTGGCGGGGGGGCCTCGGATACGCAGTATTTT.